This T cell receptor (beta chain) was sequenced for a study of T cell changes during pregnancy in multiple sclerosis. Profiled with immunoSEQ multiplex PCR; TCRdb holds only in-frame clones, not every one. Of about 40,000 clones in the sample, approximately 94% were seen once. Between the trimmed V and J ends, which lost 8 bases and 3 bases, there was a span of 13 bases. Germline lookup yields CDR1 MDHEN and CDR2 SYDVKM. The CDR3 runs 14 residues. The V and J genes are TRBV28 and TRBJ2-2; D may be TRBD2 (5 bases). This sequence was found in a female donor with multiple sclerosis, enrolled in a pregnancy study. The material was peripheral blood, obtained in the third trimester of pregnancy. The CDR3 reads CASSNRRYTGELFF. Here the CDR3 DNA reads TGTGCCAGCTCGAATCGGAGGTACACCGGGGAGCTGTTTTTT. Looking up the rest from reference TRBV28 and TRBJ2-2 gives the full variable domain: DVKVTQSSRYLVKRTGEKVFLECVQDMDHENMFWYRQDPGLGLRLIYFSYDVKMKEKGDIPEGYSVSREKKERFSLILESASTNQTSMYLCASSNRRYTGELFFGEGSRLTVL.